This entry describes one T cell receptor beta chain. It lacks a known antigen. Nothing much larger sits one base from this clone, and base qualities are not available. Using the deep immunoSEQ assay, multiplex PCR amplified TCR CDR3 regions from genomic DNA. Extracted genomic DNA from each cell subset was distributed evenly across all wells of several immunoSEQ 96-well plates, and each plate was treated as a replicate. For sorted subsets, each replicate PCR was loaded with approximately 0.2 ug genomic DNA, equivalent to 30,000 or so T cell genomes. The purified libraries were quantified using a Qubit 3.0 fluorometer, sized with a Bioanalyzer 2100, and then quantified again using the KAPA Library Quantification kit. Every immunoSEQ 96-well plate was sequenced on a separate single-read 150-cycle Illumina NextSeq 550 flow cell. As for the authors' bioinformatics: Because only junctional sequences without quality scores were contained in the immunoSEQ output, filtering matching that applied to full-length reads could not be performed. Sequences were annotated with PyIR, a Python wrapper for IgBLAST v1.9, and V/J genes and CDR3 were assigned using IMGT germline references. Reads were filtered out if the reads had weak V/J assignments (E-value above 1e-6), no CDR3, stop codons, out-of-frame junctions, or ambiguous translated residues. A V3J clonotype was defined by an identical inferred V gene, J gene, and CDR3 amino acid sequence. Percentage overlap between repertoires was calculated by dividing the number of shared unique clonotypes by the size of the smaller repertoire. RTK rarefaction, the Chao1 estimator, and Recon v2.1 estimates of unobserved clonotypes were used to assess repertoire richness. Generation probabilities were computed with OLGA for all TCRbeta clonotypes obtained by the gDNA method from a handful of donors. TCRdb took this table from immuneACCESS and kept in-frame rearrangements with V and J called. Such tables lack part of the clones; where checked against another copy, unresolved V genes explain under half of the gap, and the rest is unexplained. For V, J and clone size, that table is used; D and trimming come from the DNA. The sample table contains about 230,000 clones; only one count was recorded for 60% to 70% of them. Around 10% of the sample lies in the top ten.

The sample belongs to a study of shared clonotypes between healthy human individuals (TCRdb year 2020). Context from the whole study: Two women and a few men aged 18 to 49 years were included in the cohort. For each donor, CD4 naive and CD4 memory were each given three plates, CD8 naive was given two plates, and CD8 memory was given one plate. To estimate repertoire size and how much clonotype sharing occurs between individuals, the study deeply sequenced the blood TCR repertoires of roughly 5 healthy adults. To increase sequencing depth and limit assay-specific biases, different laboratories used diverse techniques to prepare libraries and sequence TCR repertoires. Leukapheresis yielded between about 0.94 and 9.5 billion PBMCs per donor.

The paper as a whole reports these results and caveats: Because the study included a small number of donors, the genetic and exposure-history diversity represented was limited. Estimated clonotype richness was generally larger for naive than for memory subsets. Higher generation probabilities were observed for clonotypes shared by all four sorted-subset donors than for non-shared clonotypes. Rarefaction of sorted-subset datasets indicated incomplete sequencing despite the large sequencing depth. Pairwise subsampling indicated that sequencing depth was expected to affect the degree of clonotype sharing among donors. When a handful of donors were compared, the shared fraction of clonotypes was about 5% for naive CD4, 3.5% to 4% for naive CD8, 2.3% for memory CD4, and less than 0.45% for memory CD8. Sampling was restricted to blood, and TCR repertoires in tissue are likely to differ from TCR repertoires in blood.

The donors were healthy, HIV-negative adults with no recently reported acute infections or vaccinations. Every donor was a Caucasian adult residing in Nashville, Tennessee, USA. CD4+ T cells were enriched by magnetic negative selection, after which naive cells were positively selected on CD45RA and the negative fraction was taken as the memory subset. After blood collection by leukapheresis, PBMCs were isolated using Ficoll-Histopaque density gradient centrifugation and then cryopreserved in the vapor phase of liquid nitrogen. Analytical flow cytometry was used to check the purity and quantity of each magnetically sorted T cell population. Each sorted fraction had its genomic DNA isolated and then quantified by UV absorbance on a Nanodrop 2000c. This receptor was obtained from a man aged 25 to 40 in good health. Sequences were obtained from memory CD4+ T cells sorted from blood. This specimen's cell subset or site label, interpreted: CD45RA-negative fraction.

The CDR3 loop reads CASSESTSGGQETQYF. The nucleotide sequence is TGCGCCAGCAGTGAGTCAACTAGCGGGGGCCAAGAGACCCAGTACTTC. The chain is encoded by TRBV10-1 joined to TRBJ2-5; a stretch of 11 junction bases matches TRBD2. The germline V and J ends show losses of 0 bases and 1 base respectively, and no gene match explains 1 base of the junction. The germline V gene (reference sequence) supplies CDR1 WNHNN and CDR2 SYGVQD. The CDR3 goes from the cysteine to the phenylalanine over 16 residues. Here the CDR3 DNA is all that survives: 48 bases in frame from base 1.